This entry is about one T cell receptor beta chain. Its matching antigen is unknown. The data originate from a study of T cell responses to AZD1222 COVID-19 vaccine. Generated by immunoSEQ multiplex PCR, the TCRdb table keeps only in-frame clones and is missing some. In the table there are roughly 130,000 clones, around 90% of which are singletons. Overall study findings and caveats: Baseline serology detected seropositivity in only a handful of AZD1222 recipients. Dominant CD4 TCR responses targeted spike regions 160-218 and 743-854.

The clonotype was recovered from an adult in good health. This specimen consisted of peripheral blood, obtained on day 0 of AZD1222 vaccination.

The CDR3 region is CAIKRGWGTDTQYF. The CDR3 nucleotides read TGTGCCATCAAAAGGGGCTGGGGCACAGATACGCAGTATTTT. The J gene is TRBJ2-3, the V gene TRBV10-3; a possible D gene is TRBD1 (5 bases). Germline lookup yields CDR1 ENHRY and CDR2 SYGVKD. This CDR3 spans 14 amino acids. Between the trimmed V and J ends, which lost 7 bases and 1 base, there was a span of 12 bases.